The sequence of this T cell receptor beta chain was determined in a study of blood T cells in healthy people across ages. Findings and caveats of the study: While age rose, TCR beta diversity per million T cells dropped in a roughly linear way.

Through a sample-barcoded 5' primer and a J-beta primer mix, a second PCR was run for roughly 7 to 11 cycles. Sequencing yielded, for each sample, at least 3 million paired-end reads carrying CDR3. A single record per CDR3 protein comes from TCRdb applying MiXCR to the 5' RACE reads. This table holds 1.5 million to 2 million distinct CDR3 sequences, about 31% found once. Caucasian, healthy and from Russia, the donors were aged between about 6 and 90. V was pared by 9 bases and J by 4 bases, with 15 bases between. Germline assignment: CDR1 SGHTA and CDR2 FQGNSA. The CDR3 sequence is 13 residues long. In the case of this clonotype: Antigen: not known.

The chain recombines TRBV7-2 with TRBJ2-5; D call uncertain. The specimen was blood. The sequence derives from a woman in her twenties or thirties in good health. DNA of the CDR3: TGTGCCAGTAACCGGCCGGCTGGAGAGACCCAGTACTTC. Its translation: CASNRPAGETQYF.